The TCR beta chain described here comes from a study of radiotherapy plus CTLA-4 blockade in lung cancer. Assay used: immunoSEQ multiplex PCR; TCRdb lists only in-frame clones, some missing. Counted here are about 49,000 clones, roughly four fifths occurring once; the ten biggest clones make up 11%. Those patients who had chemo-refractory metastatic non-small-cell lung cancer were given focal radiation along with CTLA-4 blockade through ipilimumab. The J segment lost 5 bases and the V segment lost 2 bases, leaving 17 bases of the junction unmatched. This CDR3 spans 18 amino acids. Germline values: CDR1 SGHRS, CDR2 YFSETQ.

The receptor was derived from a human donor with non-small cell lung cancer who had stable disease on radiotherapy plus ipilimumab. The gene calls are TRBV5-1 and TRBJ1-2; 8 nucleotides align to TRBD1. The material sequenced was peripheral blood, taken from a patient treated with radiotherapy plus ipilimumab. The CDR3 DNA reads as TGCGCCAGCAGCTTAACCCCCTTCCGACAGGGGCAGCAATATGGCTACACCTTC. It encodes CASSLTPFRQGQQYGYTF.